This T cell receptor beta chain was observed in a study of T-cell memory formation after mild COVID-19. This clonotype showed up just a few times. Per the germline V gene, CDR1 is LGHDT and CDR2 is YNNKEL (reference sequence). This CDR3 comprises 16 residues. V lost 0 bases and J lost 3; bases outside the gene matches: 5. Via MiXCR, TCRdb re-called the 5' RACE reads, giving one row per CDR3 protein. Of about 250,000 distinct CDR3 sequences listed, around 15% are singletons. The receptor comes from a man aged 18 to 35 who had mild COVID-19 (a few samples of this study predate the infection). Cell type and time point are not known. Sequencing was done on a sample of PBMCs or a T cell subset sorted from them (not recorded which). J is TRBJ2-3 and V is TRBV3-1; 8 positions match TRBD2. The CDR3 region is CASSQEGLARTDTQYF. The CDR3 region has the DNA TGTGCCAGCAGCCAAGAAGGACTAGCTAGGACAGATACGCAGTATTTT.